The rows below give T cell receptor beta chains drawn from one sample of a study of blood T cell repertoires in COVID-19. Sequenced by immunoSEQ multiplex PCR; TCRdb stores in-frame clones only, minus some. The sample consists of over 200,000 clones, around 80% of them appearing once. Sequencing was carried out using peripheral blood. The receptor set was obtained from a woman under 40 with COVID-19, enrolled during active disease. Each CDR3 is given with its conserved first and last residue. D genes are given only for firm matches. Expanded clones are given a class, and other clones once, few, many or no size at all.

TRBV7-6,.,.,TRBJ1-1,TGTGCCAGCATGTCAGGGAACACTGAAGCTTTCTTT,CASMSGNTEAFF
TRBV2,TRBD2,once,TRBJ2-5,TGTGCCAGCAGCCTCACTAGCGGGGGCCAACAAGAGACCCAGTACTTC,CASSLTSGGQQETQYF
TRBV7-2,TRBD2,.,TRBJ2-3,TGTGCCAGCAGCCGGGAGGGGCGAGCCACAGATACGCAGTATTTT,CASSREGRATDTQYF
TRBV7-2,.,.,TRBJ1-1,TGTGCCAGCAGCTTAGGTCCGGGGGGGAACACTGAAGCTTTCTTT,CASSLGPGGNTEAFF
TRBV3-1/TRBV3-2,TRBD1,.,TRBJ1-4,TGTGCCAGCAGGCTAAAGGGACAGCATAATGAAAAACTGTTTTTT,CASRLKGQHNEKLFF
TRBV6-5,TRBD1,few,TRBJ2-7,TGTGCCAGCAGATCCGGGACAGGATCCTACTACGAGCAGTACTTC,CASRSGTGSYYEQYF
TRBV3-1/TRBV3-2,TRBD1,.,TRBJ1-2,TGTGCCAGCAGCCAAGCCCCCGGGCAGGGGGTAGGAGGCTACACCTTC,CASSQAPGQGVGGYTF
TRBV11-2,.,.,TRBJ2-3,TGTGCTAGCAGGAGGGGGCTCGGTACAGATACGCAGTATTTT,CASRRGLGTDTQYF
TRBV10-3,.,few,TRBJ1-3,TGTGCCATCAGTGATGGAAGGGGGGGAGCTGGAAACACCATATATTTT,CAISDGRGGAGNTIYF
TRBV5-1,TRBD1,.,TRBJ2-5,TGCGCCAGCAGCCAAGGACAGGCCGAAGAGACCCAGTACTTC,CASSQGQAEETQYF
TRBV28,TRBD2,.,TRBJ2-1,TGTGCCAGCAGTTCACCTAGCGGGATTTTGGGTGAGCAGTTCTTC,CASSSPSGILGEQFF
TRBV19,.,.,TRBJ1-5,TGTGCCAGTAGTATAGACAGGTATCAGCCCCAGCATTTT,CASSIDRYQPQHF
TRBV19,.,.,TRBJ1-2,TGTGCCAGTAGTTTACAAAATGGCTACACCTTC,CASSLQNGYTF
TRBV2,TRBD1,.,TRBJ2-1,TGTGCCAGCAGCGACAGGGGAAGGTCCTACAATGAGCAGTTCTTC,CASSDRGRSYNEQFF
TRBV7-9,TRBD1,.,TRBJ2-7,TGTGCCAGCAGCGCATTCAAAGGACAGGTCTACGAGCAGTACTTC,CASSAFKGQVYEQYF
TRBV2,.,.,TRBJ1-2,TGTGCCAGCATCAAGGGGTATGGCTACACCTTC,CASIKGYGYTF
TRBV11-3,TRBD1,.,TRBJ2-7,TGTGCCAGCAGCTTCCCGACAGGGCAACACGAGCAGTACTTC,CASSFPTGQHEQYF
TRBV7-4,.,.,TRBJ2-4,TGTGCCAGCAGCTTAGGGGAGGCACTAGCCAAAAACATTCAGTACTTC,CASSLGEALAKNIQYF
TRBV3-1/TRBV3-2,TRBD1,.,TRBJ2-3,TGTGCCAGCAGCCAAGTAGTGGACAGGGGGCAGGTTACGCAGTATTTT,CASSQVVDRGQVTQYF
TRBV7-2,TRBD2,.,TRBJ2-1,TGTGCCAGCAGCTGGCCGGACAAATTAGCGGGAGTTCGGAATGAGCAGTTCTTC,CASSWPDKLAGVRNEQFF
TRBV30,.,.,TRBJ2-7,TGTGCCTGGAGTGTATTAGGGGACGAGCAGTACTTC,CAWSVLGDEQYF
TRBV5-4,TRBD1,.,TRBJ1-1,TGTGCCAGCAGCAGGGACAGGGGAAAGACTGAAGCTTTCTTT,CASSRDRGKTEAFF
TRBV27,.,.,TRBJ1-2,TGTGCCAGCAGTTTATGGACACAAAAAGATGGCTACACCTTC,CASSLWTQKDGYTF
TRBV3-1/TRBV3-2,TRBD1,once,TRBJ2-7,TGTGCCAGCAGCCGGGACAGGGATAACTACGAGCAGTACTTC,CASSRDRDNYEQYF
TRBV7-2,.,once,TRBJ1-1,TGTGCCAGCAGCCAGACAGACACTGAAGCTTTCTTT,CASSQTDTEAFF
TRBV27,TRBD2,.,TRBJ2-1,TGTGCCAGCAGCCCTAGCGGGAGTTTGCATGAGCAGTTCTTC,CASSPSGSLHEQFF
TRBV7-8,TRBD1,.,TRBJ1-5,TGTGCCAGCAGCCCATCGGAGACAGGGGGCAATCAGCCCCAGCATTTT,CASSPSETGGNQPQHF
TRBV3-1/TRBV3-2,TRBD2,.,TRBJ2-1,TGTGCCAGCAGCCCGTGGGCTAGCGGGGGGGGGTTAAGTGAGCAGTTCTTC,CASSPWASGGGLSEQFF
TRBV27,TRBD1,.,TRBJ2-4,TGTGCCAGCAGAACAGCAGGACAGGGTACAAACATTCAGTACTTC,CASRTAGQGTNIQYF
TRBV28,TRBD1,.,TRBJ1-2,TGTGCCAGCATTGGGACAGGGGGCAGTGGTTGGGATGGCTACACCTTC,CASIGTGGSGWDGYTF
TRBV7-6,.,once,TRBJ2-7,TGTGCCAGCAGCTTAGTATCTTTGCGGGGGCTCTACGAGCAGTACTTC,CASSLVSLRGLYEQYF
TRBV5-4,.,.,TRBJ2-5,TGTGCCAGCAGCTTGCCCGAAGAGACCCAGTACTTC,CASSLPEETQYF